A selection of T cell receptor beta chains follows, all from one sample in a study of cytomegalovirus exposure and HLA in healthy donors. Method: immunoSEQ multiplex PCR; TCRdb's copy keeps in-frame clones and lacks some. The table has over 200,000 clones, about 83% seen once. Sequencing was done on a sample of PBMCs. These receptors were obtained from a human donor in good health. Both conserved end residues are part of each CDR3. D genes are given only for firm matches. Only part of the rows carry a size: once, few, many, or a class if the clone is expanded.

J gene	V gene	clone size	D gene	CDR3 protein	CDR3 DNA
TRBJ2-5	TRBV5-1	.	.	CASSLGRAETQYF	TGCGCCAGCAGCTTGGGGAGAGCAGAGACCCAGTACTTC
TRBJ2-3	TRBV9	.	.	CASSVDGGDGDTQYF	TGTGCCAGCAGCGTAGACGGGGGTGATGGAGATACGCAGTATTTT
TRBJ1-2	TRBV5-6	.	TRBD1	CASSIEGQGFYGYTF	TGTGCCAGCAGCATAGAGGGACAGGGGTTCTATGGCTACACCTTC
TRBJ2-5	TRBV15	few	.	CATSRGGQGQETQYF	TGTGCCACCAGCAGAGGGGGCCAGGGCCAAGAGACCCAGTACTTC
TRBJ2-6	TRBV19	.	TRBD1	CASSIGGQEVPSGANVLTF	TGTGCCAGTAGTATAGGGGGACAGGAAGTACCCTCTGGGGCCAACGTCCTGACTTTC
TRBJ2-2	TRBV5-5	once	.	CASRSGPEPNTGELFF	TGTGCCAGCAGGAGCGGACCGGAACCTAACACCGGGGAGCTGTTTTTT
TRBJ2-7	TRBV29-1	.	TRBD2	CSVRSGGYEQYF	TGCAGCGTTCGATCGGGAGGATACGAGCAGTACTTC
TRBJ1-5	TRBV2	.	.	CASRKAGAGGRNQPQHF	TGTGCCAGCAGGAAAGCGGGGGCCGGGGGTCGCAATCAGCCCCAGCATTTT
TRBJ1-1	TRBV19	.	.	CAGLSTGNTEAFF	TGTGCCGGTCTATCGACAGGGAACACTGAAGCTTTCTTT
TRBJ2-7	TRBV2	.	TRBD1	CASSGFPETGQYEQYF	TGTGCCAGCAGTGGTTTCCCAGAGACAGGGCAGTACGAGCAGTACTTC
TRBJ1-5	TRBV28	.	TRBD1	CASSLWGRGQGSNQPQHF	TGTGCCAGCAGTTTATGGGGTAGAGGACAGGGCAGCAATCAGCCCCAGCATTTT
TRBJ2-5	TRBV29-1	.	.	CSVEEGRGETQYF	TGCAGCGTTGAAGAGGGTAGGGGGGAGACCCAGTACTTC
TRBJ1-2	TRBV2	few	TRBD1	CASSLQGLGYGYTF	TGTGCCAGCAGTCTACAGGGGCTAGGCTATGGCTACACCTTC
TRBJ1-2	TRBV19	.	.	CASRPGGGNYGYTF	TGTGCCAGCCGTCCCGGGGGGGGTAACTATGGCTACACCTTC
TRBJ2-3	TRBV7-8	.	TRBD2	CASSLILAGEGDTQYF	TGTGCCAGCAGCTTAATTCTAGCGGGAGAGGGAGATACGCAGTATTTT
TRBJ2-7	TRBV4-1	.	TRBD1	CASSQLTPGQGPYEQYF	TGCGCCAGCAGCCAACTGACTCCGGGACAGGGTCCCTACGAGCAGTACTTC
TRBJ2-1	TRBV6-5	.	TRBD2	CASRAGTSDTNEQFF	TGTGCCAGCAGAGCCGGGACTAGCGATACCAATGAGCAGTTCTTC
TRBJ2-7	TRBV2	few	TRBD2	CASSEEDAGEGYEQYF	TGTGCCAGCAGTGAAGAAGATGCGGGAGAAGGGTACGAGCAGTACTTC
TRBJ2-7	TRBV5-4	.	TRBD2	CASSIRGGVIYEQYF	TGTGCCAGCAGCATACGGGGGGGAGTAATCTACGAGCAGTACTTC
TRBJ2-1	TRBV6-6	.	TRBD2	CASTRGLAGGSNEQFF	TGTGCCAGCACCAGGGGGCTAGCGGGAGGGAGCAATGAGCAGTTCTTC
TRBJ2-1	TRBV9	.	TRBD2	CASSAATSGRPYNEQFF	TGTGCCAGCAGCGCGGCAACTAGCGGGAGACCCTACAATGAGCAGTTCTTC
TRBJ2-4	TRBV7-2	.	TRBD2	CASSARTSGDKNIQYF	TGTGCCAGCAGCGCCAGGACTAGCGGCGACAAAAACATTCAGTACTTC
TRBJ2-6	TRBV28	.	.	CASSFPRVGGEWGPGANVLTF	TGTGCCAGCAGTTTCCCCCGGGTAGGGGGTGAATGGGGCCCTGGGGCCAACGTCCTGACTTTC
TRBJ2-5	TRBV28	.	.	CASQIGGSETQYF	TGTGCCAGCCAAATCGGAGGTTCGGAGACCCAGTACTTC
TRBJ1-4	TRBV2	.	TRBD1	CASRPGQINEKLFF	TGTGCCAGCAGGCCGGGACAGATTAATGAAAAACTGTTTTTT
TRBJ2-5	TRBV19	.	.	CASSIQGRETQYF	TGTGCCAGTAGTATTCAGGGCCGGGAGACCCAGTACTTC
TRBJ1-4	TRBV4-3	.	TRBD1	CASSQLPRQGLNEKLFF	TGCGCCAGCAGCCAACTACCAAGACAGGGCCTGAATGAAAAACTGTTTTTT
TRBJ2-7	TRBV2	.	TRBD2	CASRLAGVSYEQYF	TGTGCCAGTCGACTAGCGGGGGTCTCCTACGAGCAGTACTTC
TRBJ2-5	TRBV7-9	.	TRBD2	CASRPPGTSGNAAQYF	TGTGCCAGCAGGCCTCCCGGGACTAGCGGGAATGCTGCCCAGTACTTC
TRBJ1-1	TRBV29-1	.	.	CSVEGVRSEAFF	TGCAGCGTTGAAGGAGTAAGGAGTGAAGCTTTCTTT
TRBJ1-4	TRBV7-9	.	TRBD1	CASSLRTGPREGLFF	TGTGCCAGCAGCCTCCGGACAGGGCCCCGTGAGGGTCTGTTTTTT
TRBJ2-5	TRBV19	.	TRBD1	CASSFGQGEAETQYF	TGTGCCAGTAGTTTCGGACAGGGGGAGGCGGAGACCCAGTACTTC
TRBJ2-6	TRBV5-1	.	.	CASSLASGGAGANVLTF	TGCGCCAGCAGCTTGGCCTCTGGGGGCGCTGGGGCCAACGTCCTGACTTTC
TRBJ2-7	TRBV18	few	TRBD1	CASSPVTGPHEQYF	TGTGCCAGCTCACCTGTGACAGGGCCCCACGAGCAGTACTTC
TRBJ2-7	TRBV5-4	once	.	CASSLGSSPTSRYF	TGTGCCAGCAGCTTGGGGAGTTCCCCTACGAGCAGGTACTTC
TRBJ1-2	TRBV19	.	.	CASGVFGYGYTF	TGTGCCTCGGGGGTTTTCGGCTATGGCTACACCTTC
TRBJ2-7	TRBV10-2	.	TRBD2	CASNPGLAETSSEQYF	TGCGCCAGCAACCCGGGACTAGCGGAAACCTCCTCCGAGCAGTACTTC
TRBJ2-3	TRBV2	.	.	CASSYRESDTQYF	TGTGCCAGCAGTTATCGGGAGAGTGATACGCAGTATTTT
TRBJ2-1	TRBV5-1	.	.	CASSLDSPRDEQFF	TGCGCCAGCAGCTTGGACAGTCCAAGAGATGAGCAGTTCTTC
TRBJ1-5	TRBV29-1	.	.	CSVSQGTDQPQHF	TGCAGCGTTTCACAGGGTACAGATCAGCCCCAGCATTTT